What follows are 22 T cell receptor beta chains derived from one specimen sequenced in a study of Graves' ophthalmopathy and Graves' hyperthyroidism. RNA served as the template for amplifying TCR beta CDR3 regions. First-round RT-PCR with HTBI primers preceded a second-round multiplex PCR. Using its own MiXCR run on the multiplex PCR reads, TCRdb lists one record per CDR3 protein. This sample has around 400,000 distinct CDR3 sequences, with 15% to 20% found just once. The material sequenced was peripheral blood. The receptors originated from a young woman with Graves' ophthalmopathy.

This clonotype was seen a few times. The V and J genes are TRBV30 and TRBJ2-5, with 8 bases that match TRBD1. Unmatched junction bases numbered 15, after V lost 1 base and J lost 5 bases. The CDR3 contains 17 residues. Germline lookup yields CDR1 GTSNPN and CDR2 SVGIG (reference sequence). In DNA, the CDR3 is TGTGCCTGGAGTGACCCCCGCCAACAGGGGGTTTTGGAGACCCAGTACTTC. This gives the protein CAWSDPRQQGVLETQYF. Filled out from reference TRBV30 and TRBJ2-5, the complete variable domain reads SQTIHQWPATLVQPVGSPLSLECTVEGTSNPNLYWYRQAAGRGLQLLFYSVGIGQISSEVPQNLSASRPQDRQFILSSKKLLLSDSGFYLCAWSDPRQQGVLETQYFGPGTRLLVL.

This clonotype was detected ten times or more. The rearrangement uses TRBV28 and TRBJ1-3; no clear D gene. V gave up 5 bases and J gave up 0 bases, with 14 bases separating them. The CDR3 loop spans 16 amino acids. From germline, CDR1 is MDHEN and CDR2 SYDVKM. The CDR3 nucleotides read TGTGCCAGCAGTCCCCCGGGAAGGGCCTCTGGAAACACCATATATTTT. Translating gives CASSPPGRASGNTIYF. Filled out from reference TRBV28 and TRBJ1-3, the complete variable domain reads DVKVTQSSRYLVKRTGEKVFLECVQDMDHENMFWYRQDPGLGLRLIYFSYDVKMKEKGDIPEGYSVSREKKERFSLILESASTNQTSMYLCASSPPGRASGNTIYFGEGSWLTVV.

The sample holds many counts of this clonotype. The chain joins TRBV20-1 to TRBJ2-2, with no clear D. With 3 bases removed from V and 7 bases from J, the gap between germline ends came to 9 bases. This CDR3 contains 12 residues. Germline CDR1 is DFQATT and CDR2 is SNEGSKA (reference sequence). For the CDR3, the DNA is TGCAGTGCTAGGAGAATTGGCGGGGAGCTGTTTTTT. It codes for CSARRIGGELFF.

This clonotype was found many times. This chain joins TRBV6-5 and TRBJ1-3, with D possibly being TRBD1 (5 bases). Germline V gene lookup returns CDR1 MNHEY and CDR2 SVGAGI. The CDR3 extends over 15 amino acids. The V end lost 7 bases, the J end lost 0 bases, and 13 bases lay between the germline ends. Here the CDR3 reads CASKLGVPSGNTIYF. Written as DNA, the CDR3 is TGTGCCAGCAAGTTGGGGGTGCCCTCTGGAAACACCATATATTTT.

V gene TRBV11-2 combines with J gene TRBJ2-6; D unclear. Trimming pared 0 bases from V and 9 bases from J, leaving 12 bases between. The CDR3 runs to 15 residues. Germline CDR1 reads SGHAT; CDR2 reads FQNNGV. The CDR3 DNA is TGTGCCAGCAGCTTAGATGGCGAAAGGTACAACGTCCTGACTTTC. This encodes CASSLDGERYNVLTF.

In its sample, this clonotype was seen many times. This chain joins TRBV4-2 and TRBJ1-2; D gene ambiguous. The CDR3 is made up of 15 amino acids. V was clipped by 0 bases and J by 0 bases, with 8 bases between them. Germline-derived CDR1 and CDR2 are LGHNA and YNFKEQ. CDR3 sequence reads: CASSQDRATNYGYTF. DNA of the CDR3: TGTGCCAGCAGCCAAGACCGGGCTACTAACTATGGCTACACCTTC.

This clonotype was detected a few times. The chain has TRBV6-1 and TRBJ1-2, with D maybe TRBD1 (6 bases). V dropped 6 bases and J dropped 10 bases, with 15 bases sitting between them. The CDR3 sequence is 12 residues long. Germline V gene lookup returns CDR1 MNHNS and CDR2 SASEGT. CDR3 residues: CASRSDSRVYTF. The CDR3 nucleotides read TGTGCCAGCAGATCGGACAGTCGGGTCTACACCTTC.

Ten or more counts support this clonotype. CDR3 bases: TGTGCCAGCAGCCTCCAGCTGACAAACTCTGGAAACACCATATATTTT. It specifies CASSLQLTNSGNTIYF. The genes are TRBV9 and TRBJ1-3; no clear D. Germline CDR1 SGDLS, CDR2 YYNGEE. V was trimmed by 4 bases and J by 0 bases, leaving 14 bases between them. The CDR3 runs to 16 residues.

This clonotype was counted ten times or more. This chain joins TRBV12-3 or TRBV12-4 and TRBJ1-2; D is possibly TRBD1 (5 bases). CDR3 length equals 17 residues. Trimming cost V 4 bases and J 0 bases, with 18 bases left between them. The CDR3 bases are TGTGCCAGCAGTTCACGCTCTCAGGGTAACCCTAACTATGGCTACACCTTC. Translating gives CASSSRSQGNPNYGYTF.

Ten or more counts support this clonotype. V and J are TRBV4-1 and TRBJ2-5; D not resolved. This CDR3 is built from 13 residues. Germline V CDR1 and CDR2: MGHRA, YSYEKL. V was cut by 2 bases and J by 4 bases, with 8 bases left in between. CDR3 nucleotide sequence: TGCGCCAGCAGCCAAAATCAAATAGAGACCCAGTACTTC. Protein: CASSQNQIETQYF.

Ten or more counts support this clonotype. The chain is built from TRBV12-3 or TRBV12-4 and TRBJ1-2, with D perhaps TRBD1 (5 bases). The CDR3 totals 14 residues. V was cut by 3 bases and J by 6 bases, with 14 bases left in between. The CDR3 loop reads CASSLLSRAHGYTF. For the CDR3, the DNA is TGTGCCAGCAGTTTGTTAAGCAGGGCCCATGGCTACACCTTC.

V usage is TRBV6-2 or TRBV6-3 and J usage is TRBJ1-1, with a tentative D call TRBD1 (6 bases). V lost 6 bases and J 6 bases, leaving 11 bases between the germline ends. CDR1 is MNHEY, CDR2 SVGEGT, per germline. The CDR3 extends over 12 amino acids. DNA for the CDR3: TGTGCCAGCAGCCACACAGGGTCTGAAGCTTTCTTT. This codes for CASSHTGSEAFF.

The chain employs TRBV12-3 or TRBV12-4 and TRBJ1-6, with 8 bases fitting TRBD1. The CDR3 consists of 17 residues. V shed 3 bases, J shed 0 bases, and the junction held 4 bases outside the gene matches. CDR3 loop: CASSLGTGTSYNSPLHF. In nucleotides, the CDR3 is TGTGCCAGCAGTTTGGGGACAGGAACCTCCTATAATTCACCCCTCCACTTT.

This clonotype was observed at least ten times. This chain connects TRBV6-2 or TRBV6-3 to TRBJ2-7, with unresolved D. This CDR3 region has 13 residues. The ends were cut back, 5 bases at V and 3 bases at J, with 11 bases in the middle. Germline CDR1 and CDR2: MNHEY and SVGEGT. The DNA for the CDR3 is TGTGCCAGCAGTCCAAGGTGGGGCTACGAGCAGTACTTC. The encoded protein is CASSPRWGYEQYF.

This clonotype came up many times. The rearrangement uses TRBV6-1 and TRBJ2-5, with 13 bases matching TRBD2. There are 15 residues in the CDR3. J was trimmed by 6 bases and V by 6 bases; bases with no gene match: 7. Germline CDR1 is MNHNS and CDR2 is SASEGT. CDR3 residues: CASSSLAGGKKTQYF. The CDR3 DNA reads TGTGCCAGCAGCTCACTAGCGGGGGGGAAGAAGACCCAGTACTTC.

This clonotype has ten or more counts. The chain couples TRBV12-3 or TRBV12-4 to TRBJ1-1, with 9 bases identical to TRBD1. V shed 2 bases and J 2 bases; nucleotides not matched to a gene: 3. The CDR3 covers 15 residues. In DNA, the CDR3 is TGTGCCAGCAGTTTATCGGGACAGGGTAACACTGAAGCTTTCTTT. Translated, it gives CASSLSGQGNTEAFF.

As regards this clonotype: Relative to the germline gene, one junction end is altered; a read error may explain this. The chain combines TRBV6-1 with TRBJ2-7, with D unresolved. The CDR3 covers 10 residues. Germline CDR1 MNHNS, CDR2 SASEGT. The CDR3 nucleotides read TGTGCCAGCAGTGACGTTACCGCCTCCTTC. Amino acids: CASSDVTASF.

V gene TRBV19 combines with J gene TRBJ2-2, with D tentatively TRBD1 (6 bases). V was pared by 5 bases and J by 4 bases, with 14 bases between. The CDR3 consists of 15 residues. CDR1 and CDR2 from the germline V gene are LNHDA and SQIVND (reference sequence). The CDR3 is CASSSGARSTGELFF. The CDR3 region has the DNA TGTGCCAGTAGTTCAGGGGCACGAAGCACCGGGGAGCTGTTTTTT. Together with reference TRBV19 and TRBJ2-2, the CDR3 gives the full variable domain: DGGITQSPKYLFRKEGQNVTLSCEQNLNHDAMYWYRQDPGQGLRLIYYSQIVNDFQKGDIAEGYSVSREKKESFPLTVTSAQKNPTAFYLCASSSGARSTGELFFGEGSRLTVL.

In its sample, this clonotype was seen once. The V gene is TRBV12-3 or TRBV12-4, the J gene TRBJ2-7; 10 nucleotides agree with TRBD2. V dropped 6 bases and J dropped 5; count of bases not matched to a gene: 13. This CDR3 spans 16 amino acids. CDR3 in DNA: TGTGCCAGCAGCGTATTTTGGGCTAGCGGGAGCGACGAGCAGTACTTC. It encodes CASSVFWASGSDEQYF.

This clonotype was observed many times. V gene TRBV2 combines with J gene TRBJ1-1, with D hard to call. CDR3 length: 14 amino acids. Germline V gene data show CDR1 as SNHLY and CDR2 as FYNNEI. V was shortened by 6 bases and J by 1 base, with 12 bases between the two germline ends. DNA of the CDR3: TGTGCCAGCAGGCTCACAGAGGGGAACACTGAAGCTTTCTTT. Its translation is CASRLTEGNTEAFF.

The chain uses TRBV3-1 and TRBJ2-6; 10 positions agree with TRBD1. The CDR3 spans 17 residues. V was pared by 5 bases and J by 3 bases, with 7 bases of the junction left unmatched. Per germline, CDR1 LGHDT and CDR2 YNNKEL (reference sequence). In DNA form, the CDR3 reads TGTGCCAGCAGCATACGGACAGGGGGAAGTGGGGCCAACGTCCTGACTTTC. This translates into CASSIRTGGSGANVLTF.

The sample holds many counts of this clonotype. The rearrangement joins TRBV19 to TRBJ2-2; possibly TRBD2 for D (6 bases). Germline values: CDR1 LNHDA, CDR2 SQIVND (reference sequence). V was pared by 4 bases and J by 4 bases, with 16 bases between. The CDR3 length is 16 residues. The CDR3 spells CASSTLAGRATGELFF. The DNA of the CDR3 is TGTGCCAGTAGTACCCTTGCGGGGAGAGCCACCGGGGAGCTGTTTTTT.